Described below is a single TCR beta chain sequence and its context. These data come from a study of shared clonotypes between healthy human individuals. TCRdb keeps only in-frame clones here, not all; method: immunoSEQ multiplex PCR. The data contain roughly 2,500,000 clones, 93% of them singletons. Deletions cut 1 base from V and 2 bases from J, with 6 bases between. Germline CDR1 is SNHLY and CDR2 is FYNNEI. The CDR3 spans 13 residues. CD45RA-negative memory and CD45RA+ naive subsets were split from the CD4+ cells. The specimen sequenced was naive CD4+ T cells from PBMCs. As for subset: CD45RA+ positively selected. This sequence originates from a man younger than 35 in good health. Some clones in this sample may be carry-over from other donors' samples. The chain links TRBV2 to TRBJ2-7; D not resolved. This CDR3 reads CASSEGPAYEQYF. DNA for the CDR3: TGTGCCAGCAGTGAAGGGCCCGCCTACGAGCAGTACTTC.